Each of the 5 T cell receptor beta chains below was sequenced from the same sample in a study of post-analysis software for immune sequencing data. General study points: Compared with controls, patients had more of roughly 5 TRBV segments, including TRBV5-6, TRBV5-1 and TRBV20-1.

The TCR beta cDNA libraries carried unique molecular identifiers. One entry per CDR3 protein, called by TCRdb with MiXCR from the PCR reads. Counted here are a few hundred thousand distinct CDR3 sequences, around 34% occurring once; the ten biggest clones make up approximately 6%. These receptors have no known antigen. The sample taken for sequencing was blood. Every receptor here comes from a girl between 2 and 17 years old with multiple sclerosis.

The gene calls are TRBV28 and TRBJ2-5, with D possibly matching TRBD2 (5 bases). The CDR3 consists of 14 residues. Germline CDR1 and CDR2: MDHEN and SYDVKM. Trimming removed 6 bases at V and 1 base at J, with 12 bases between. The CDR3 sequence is CASRIGESQETQYF. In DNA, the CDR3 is TGTGCCAGCAGGATTGGGGAGTCCCAAGAGACCCAGTACTTC. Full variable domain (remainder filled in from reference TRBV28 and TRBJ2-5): DVKVTQSSRYLVKRTGEKVFLECVQDMDHENMFWYRQDPGLGLRLIYFSYDVKMKEKGDIPEGYSVSREKKERFSLILESASTNQTSMYLCASRIGESQETQYFGPGTRLLVL.

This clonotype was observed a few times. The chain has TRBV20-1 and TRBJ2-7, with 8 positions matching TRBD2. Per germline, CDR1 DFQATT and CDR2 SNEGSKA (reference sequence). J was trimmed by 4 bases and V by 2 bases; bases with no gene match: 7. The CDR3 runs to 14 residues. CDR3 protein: CSARIAGTRYEQYF. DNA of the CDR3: TGCAGTGCTAGAATAGCGGGGACGAGATACGAGCAGTACTTC.

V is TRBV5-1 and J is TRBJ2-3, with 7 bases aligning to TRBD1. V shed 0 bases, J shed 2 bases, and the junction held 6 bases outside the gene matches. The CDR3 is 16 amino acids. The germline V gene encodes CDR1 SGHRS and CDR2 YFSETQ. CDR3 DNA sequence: TGCGCCAGCAGCTTGGAGGGGGCGCCGATCACAGATACGCAGTATTTT. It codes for CASSLEGAPITDTQYF.

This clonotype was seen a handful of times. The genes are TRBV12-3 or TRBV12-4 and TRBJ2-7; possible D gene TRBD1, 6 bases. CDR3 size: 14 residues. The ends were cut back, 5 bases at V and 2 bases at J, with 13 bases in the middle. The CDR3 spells CASSTGTWTYEQYF. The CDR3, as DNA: TGTGCCAGCAGTACCGGGACATGGACCTACGAGCAGTACTTC.

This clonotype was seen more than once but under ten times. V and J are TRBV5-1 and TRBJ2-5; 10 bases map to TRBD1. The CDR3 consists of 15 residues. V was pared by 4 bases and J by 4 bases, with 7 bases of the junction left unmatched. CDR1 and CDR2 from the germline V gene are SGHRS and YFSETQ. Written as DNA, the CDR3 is TGCGCCAGCAGCCGACGGGACAGGGGAGGAGAGACCCAGTACTTC. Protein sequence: CASSRRDRGGETQYF.